This T cell receptor (beta chain) came from a study of shared clonotypes between healthy human individuals. The study, taken as a whole, reports: Unshared clonotypes carried lower generation probabilities than those common to all four donors. How much donors shared clonotypes was expected to be affected by sequencing depth.

Naive CD45RA+ and memory CD45RA-negative subsets were split from CD4+ cells. V was pared by 0 bases and J by 9 bases, with 13 bases between. The V gene's germline CDR1 is SGDLS and CDR2 YYNGEE. This CDR3 region has 14 residues. Concerning this clone: Its antigen remains unknown.

TCRdb's table, derived via immunoSEQ multiplex PCR, lists solely in-frame clones and lacks some. This sample has 1.4 million to 1.5 million clones, with roughly 96% found just once. The V and J genes are TRBV9 and TRBJ2-4; no clear D. Sequencing was carried out using naive CD4+ T cells sorted from blood. The subset here: CD45RA+ positively selected. The receptor was derived from a man aged 30 to 39 in good health. The CDR3: CASSVAVSLGIQYF. The DNA of the CDR3 is TGTGCCAGCAGCGTAGCGGTCAGCTTGGGCATTCAGTACTTC.